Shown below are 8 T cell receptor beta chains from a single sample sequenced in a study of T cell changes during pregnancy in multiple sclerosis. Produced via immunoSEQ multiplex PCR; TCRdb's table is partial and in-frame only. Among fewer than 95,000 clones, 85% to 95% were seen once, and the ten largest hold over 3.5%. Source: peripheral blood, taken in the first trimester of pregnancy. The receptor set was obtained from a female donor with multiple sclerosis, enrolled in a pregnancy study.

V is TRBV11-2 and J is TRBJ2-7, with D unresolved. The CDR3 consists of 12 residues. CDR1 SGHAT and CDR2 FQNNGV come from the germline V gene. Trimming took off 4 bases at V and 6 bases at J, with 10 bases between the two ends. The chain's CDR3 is CASSSLPGEQYF. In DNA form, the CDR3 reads TGTGCCAGCAGCTCCCTTCCGGGCGAGCAGTACTTC.

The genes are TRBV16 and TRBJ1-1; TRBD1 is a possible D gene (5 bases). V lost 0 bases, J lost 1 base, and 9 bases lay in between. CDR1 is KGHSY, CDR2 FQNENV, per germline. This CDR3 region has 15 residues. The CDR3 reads CASSQSGLRNTEAFF. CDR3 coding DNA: TGTGCCAGCAGCCAATCGGGACTGAGGAACACTGAAGCTTTCTTT.

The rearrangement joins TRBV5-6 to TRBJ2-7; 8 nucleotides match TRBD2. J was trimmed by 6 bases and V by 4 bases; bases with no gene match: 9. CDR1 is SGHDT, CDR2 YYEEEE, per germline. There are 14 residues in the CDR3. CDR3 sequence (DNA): TGTGCCAGCAGCCCTCTCGGGAGGGCAGCCGAGCAGTACTTC. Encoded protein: CASSPLGRAAEQYF.

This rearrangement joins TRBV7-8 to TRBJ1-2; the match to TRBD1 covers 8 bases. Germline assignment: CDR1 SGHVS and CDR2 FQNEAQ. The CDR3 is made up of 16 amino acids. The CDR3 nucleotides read TGTCCCCGACTAAGGTCCCCGACAGGGGCGAACTATGGCTACACCTTC. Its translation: CPRLRSPTGANYGYTF.

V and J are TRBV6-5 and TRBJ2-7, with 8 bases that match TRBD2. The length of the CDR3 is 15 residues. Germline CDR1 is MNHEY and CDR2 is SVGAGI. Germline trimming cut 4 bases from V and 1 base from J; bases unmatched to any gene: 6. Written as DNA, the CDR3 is TGTGCCAGCAGTTTCCGGACTAGCAGGTCCTACGAGCAGTACTTC. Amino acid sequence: CASSFRTSRSYEQYF.

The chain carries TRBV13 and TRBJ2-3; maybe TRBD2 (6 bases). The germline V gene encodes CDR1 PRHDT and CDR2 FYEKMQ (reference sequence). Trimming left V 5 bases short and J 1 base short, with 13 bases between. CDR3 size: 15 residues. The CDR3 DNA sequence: TGTGCCAGCAGCCCTCGCGGGGCTGGCACAGATACGCAGTATTTT. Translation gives CASSPRGAGTDTQYF. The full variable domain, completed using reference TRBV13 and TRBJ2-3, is AAGVIQSPRHLIKEKRETATLKCYPIPRHDTVYWYQQGPGQDPQFLISFYEKMQSDKGSIPDRFSAQQFSDYHSELNMSSLELGDSALYFCASSPRGAGTDTQYFGPGTRLTVL.

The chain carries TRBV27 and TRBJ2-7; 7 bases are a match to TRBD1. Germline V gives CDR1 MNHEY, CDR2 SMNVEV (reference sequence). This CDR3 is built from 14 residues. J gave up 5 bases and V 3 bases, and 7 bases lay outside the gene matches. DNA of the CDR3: TGTGCCAGCAGTTTGTTGCCAGGGGGAAACGAGCAGTACTTC. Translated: CASSLLPGGNEQYF.

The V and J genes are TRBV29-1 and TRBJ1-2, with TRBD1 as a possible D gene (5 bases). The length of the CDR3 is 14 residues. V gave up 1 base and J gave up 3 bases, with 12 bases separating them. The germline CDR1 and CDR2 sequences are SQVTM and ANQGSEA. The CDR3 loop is CSVEGEGPYYGYTF. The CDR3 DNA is TGCAGCGTTGAAGGGGAGGGGCCCTACTATGGCTACACCTTC.